This T cell receptor beta chain derives from a study of blood T cell repertoires in COVID-19. Study at large: Sites in the United States, Italy and Spain provided acute and convalescent COVID-19 samples. The analysed material was cDNA or gDNA that came from T cells, B-cell-depleted T cells, or PBMCs.

Original processing methods: Amplification of reference gene primers was used by the study to estimate nucleated cell counts. Generated by immunoSEQ multiplex PCR, the TCRdb table keeps only in-frame clones and is missing some. Clone size and the V and J calls come from that table; the DNA yielded D and trimming. Of about 230,000 clones listed, approximately 82% are singletons. Trimming shortened V by 2 bases and J by 7 bases, and 8 bases separated the two germline ends. The germline V gene has CDR1 SNHLY and CDR2 FYNNEI. The CDR3 covers 13 residues. The sample consisted of peripheral blood. The rearrangement joins TRBV2 to TRBJ1-4; the D is unclear. This sequence originates from a middle-aged man who had recovered from COVID-19. CDR3 in DNA: TGTGCCAGCAGTGAAAATACAGCTGAAAAACTGTTTTTT. This translates into CASSENTAEKLFF.